What follows are 9 T cell receptor beta chains derived from one specimen sequenced in a study of technical replicates of blood from several donors. Assay used: immunoSEQ multiplex PCR; TCRdb lists only in-frame clones, some missing. The sample has more than 90,000 clones, approximately 96% seen once; the top ten hold roughly 0.3%. Sequenced: T cells isolated from PBMCs. The source is a human donor in good health.

The rearrangement links TRBV15 to TRBJ2-1; 14 positions agree with TRBD2. The CDR3 loop spans 16 amino acids. Germline V gene sequence: CDR1 LNHNV, CDR2 YYDKDF (reference sequence). Germline trimming cut 0 bases from V and 9 bases from J; bases unmatched to any gene: 4. The CDR3 nucleotides are TGTGCCACCAGCAGAGATCGACTAGCGGGAGGGGGTGAGCAGTTCTTC. It codes for CATSRDRLAGGGEQFF. The whole variable domain, filled in from reference TRBV15 and TRBJ2-1, reads DAMVIQNPRYQVTQFGKPVTLSCSQTLNHNVMYWYQQKSSQAPKLLFHYYDKDFNNEADTPDNFQSRRPNTSFCFLDIRSPGLGDTAMYLCATSRDRLAGGGEQFFGPGTRLTVL.

The rearrangement uses TRBV2 and TRBJ2-7, with 10 bases aligning to TRBD1. The CDR3 covers 12 residues. Germline V lookup: CDR1 SNHLY, CDR2 FYNNEI. V was clipped by 0 bases and J by 11 bases; unmatched bases: 1. CDR3 in amino acids: CASSEADRGKYF. In DNA form, the CDR3 reads TGTGCCAGCAGTGAAGCGGACAGGGGGAAGTACTTC.

This clone was picked up a small number of times. The V and J genes are TRBV5-1 and TRBJ1-4; TRBD1 might be the D (6 bases). The ends were cut back, 5 bases at V and 6 bases at J, with 8 bases in the middle. Germline CDR1 is SGHRS and CDR2 is YFSETQ. CDR3 length: 12 residues. For the CDR3, the DNA is TGCGCCAGCAGACAGGGTGATGAAAAACTGTTTTTT. This sequence encodes CASRQGDEKLFF.

J is TRBJ2-5 and V is TRBV28, with 7 bases matching TRBD1. The J call is doubtful: the DNA matches TRBJ2-7 better. The CDR3 runs to 13 residues. CDR1 is MDHEN and CDR2 is SYDVKM in the germline V gene. For the CDR3, the DNA is TGTGCCAGCATGGGCAGGGGGTTCCACGAGCAGTACTTC. Translated, it gives CASMGRGFHEQYF.

The chain links TRBV4-3 to TRBJ2-7; 11 positions agree with TRBD2. CDR3 size: 14 residues. Per the germline V gene, CDR1 is LGHNA and CDR2 is YSLEER. J lost 6 bases, V lost 8 bases, and 9 bases had no gene match. CDR3 region: CASPPLAGEGEQYF. CDR3 coding DNA: TGCGCCAGCCCCCCACTAGCGGGAGAAGGCGAGCAGTACTTC.

CDR3 region: CASISAGWDEQFF. For the CDR3, the DNA is TGTGCCAGCATTTCGGCGGGGTGGGATGAGCAGTTCTTC. The V and J genes are TRBV6-5 and TRBJ2-1; the D gene is possibly TRBD2 (6 bases). The V and J ends lost 7 bases and 8 bases respectively, with 15 bases between them. This CDR3 spans 13 amino acids. Germline assignment: CDR1 MNHEY and CDR2 SVGAGI.

The chain employs TRBV30 and TRBJ2-3, with 7 bases matching TRBD2. With V trimmed by 3 bases and J by 5 bases, 11 bases remained unmatched. Looked up from germline, CDR1 is GTSNPN and CDR2 is SVGIG (reference sequence). The CDR3 is made up of 15 amino acids. The CDR3 protein is CAWSLGRAGGDTQYF. As DNA, the CDR3 is TGTGCCTGGAGCCTAGGGAGGGCCGGTGGAGATACGCAGTATTTT.

The chain combines TRBV18 with TRBJ2-7; tentatively, D is TRBD1 (6 bases). The CDR3 has 13 amino acids. V gave up 6 bases and J gave up 1 base, with 10 bases separating them. From germline, CDR1 is KGHSH and CDR2 LQKENI. The CDR3 nucleotides read TGTGCCAGCTCCCCCCAGGGGTCCTACGAGCAGTACTTC. Its protein is CASSPQGSYEQYF.

V gene TRBV7-2 combines with J gene TRBJ2-1, with 14 nucleotides matching TRBD2. CDR3 size: 19 residues. Germline CDR1 and CDR2: SGHTA and FQGNSA. With 0 bases clipped from V and 1 base from J, the junction kept 5 bases outside the gene matches. The CDR3 region is CASSLAIGTSGRSYNEQFF. The CDR3, as DNA: TGTGCCAGCAGCTTAGCGATAGGGACTAGCGGGAGATCCTACAATGAGCAGTTCTTC.